These 23 T cell receptor beta chains share one sample of origin, sequenced in a study of CD8+ T cells in alopecia areata. cDNA reverse transcribed from extracted RNA served as the sequencing template. Assay used: immunoSEQ multiplex PCR; TCRdb lists only in-frame clones, some missing. The sample has 110,000 to 150,000 clones; around 50% are singletons. The material sequenced was CD4+ T cells sorted from blood, taken at week 0. These receptors all stem from a human donor with alopecia areata.

The chain combines TRBV25-1 with TRBJ1-1; D perhaps matches TRBD1 (6 bases). Germline V gene sequence: CDR1 MGHDK, CDR2 SYGVNS. The V end lost 5 bases, the J end lost 2 bases, and 9 bases lay between the germline ends. CDR3 size: 13 residues. The CDR3 is CASSNRANTEAFF. The CDR3 DNA reads TGTGCCAGCAGTAACAGGGCAAACACTGAAGCTTTCTTT.

This clone came up a few times. The chain is built from TRBV20-1 and TRBJ2-1, with TRBD2 matching 7 bases. The germline V gene has CDR1 DFQATT and CDR2 SNEGSKA (reference sequence). The CDR3 length is 11 residues. The ends lost 6 bases at V and 9 bases at J; junction bases unmatched: 5. The CDR3 sequence: CSAGLAGEQFF. CDR3 in DNA: TGCAGTGCGGGCTTAGCGGGTGAGCAGTTCTTC.

This rearrangement joins TRBV5-4 to TRBJ2-5, with 9 bases matching TRBD2. The length of the CDR3 is 15 residues. From germline, CDR1 is SGHNT and CDR2 YYREEE (reference sequence). The trim removed 0 bases at V and 5 bases at J, leaving 5 bases unmatched. The CDR3, as DNA: TGTGCCAGCAGCTTGGTTAGCGGGGGCAGTGAGACCCAGTACTTC. The encoded protein is CASSLVSGGSETQYF.

Only a few counts were recorded for this clone. The chain has TRBV30 and TRBJ2-2; no firm D call. This CDR3 comprises 11 residues. In germline, CDR1 is GTSNPN, CDR2 SVGIG (reference sequence). V lost 4 bases, J lost 6 bases, and 6 bases lay in between. The CDR3 DNA reads TGTGCCTGGAAGGCATCCGGGGAGCTGTTTTTT. Protein: CAWKASGELFF.

J is TRBJ2-2 and V is TRBV5-4; 8 bases map to TRBD1. Germline trimming cut 2 bases from V and 6 bases from J; bases unmatched to any gene: 12. Germline assignment: CDR1 SGHNT and CDR2 YYREEE (reference sequence). The CDR3 is 17 residues long. CDR3 in DNA: TGTGCCAGCAGCTTACCGGGCGCAGGGGGCGCCGCCGGGGAGCTGTTTTTT. Amino acid sequence: CASSLPGAGGAAGELFF.

This clone has only a few counts. This rearrangement joins TRBV19 to TRBJ1-2; TRBD1 is a possible D gene (5 bases). V was trimmed by 5 bases and J by 3 bases, leaving 13 bases between them. Germline CDR1 LNHDA, CDR2 SQIVND (reference sequence). CDR3 length equals 14 residues. The CDR3: CASSSDRSDYGYTF. The CDR3 nucleotides are TGTGCCAGTAGTTCCGACAGATCCGACTATGGCTACACCTTC.

This clone has only a few counts. The rearrangement joins TRBV5-1 to TRBJ1-1; 7 bases agree with TRBD1. This CDR3 has 15 amino acids. V shed 4 bases, J shed 4 bases, and the junction held 10 bases outside the gene matches. Germline V gene lookup returns CDR1 SGHRS and CDR2 YFSETQ. CDR3 DNA: TGCGCCAGCAGCCCAACAGGGGTGGTGCGCACTGAAGCTTTCTTT. This encodes CASSPTGVVRTEAFF.

V and J are TRBV7-2 and TRBJ2-3, with TRBD2 as a possible D gene (5 bases). Germline CDR1 is SGHTA and CDR2 is FQGNSA. V lost 4 bases to trimming and J lost 5 bases, with 13 bases between them. This CDR3 has 14 residues. For the CDR3, the DNA is TGTGCCAGCAGCTCCCTTGGCGGGCTAGATACGCAGTATTTT. Translated, it gives CASSSLGGLDTQYF. Together with reference TRBV7-2 and TRBJ2-3, the CDR3 gives the full variable domain: GAGVSQSPSNKVTEKGKDVELRCDPISGHTALYWYRQSLGQGLEFLIYFQGNSAPDKSGLPSDRFSAERTGGSVSTLTIQRTQQEDSAVYLCASSSLGGLDTQYFGPGTRLTVL.

The chain combines TRBV7-3 with TRBJ2-4; no clear D gene. Germline-derived CDR1 and CDR2 are SGHTA and FQGTGA. V was shortened by 2 bases and J by 0 bases, with 14 bases between the two germline ends. The CDR3 consists of 17 residues. In DNA form, the CDR3 reads TGTGCCAGCAGCTTAGGATCCGTGGGTCCAGCCAAAAACATTCAGTACTTC. Protein product: CASSLGSVGPAKNIQYF.

The chain uses TRBV2 and TRBJ2-1; TRBD2 aligns across 13 bases. Germline V gives CDR1 SNHLY, CDR2 FYNNEI. V lost 6 bases and J lost 7; bases outside the gene matches: 9. The CDR3 loop spans 16 amino acids. The CDR3 sequence is CASSSGTSGDMNEQFF. The CDR3 DNA is TGTGCCAGCAGCTCCGGGACTAGCGGGGACATGAATGAGCAGTTCTTC.

In the case of this clone: The conserved final phenylalanine or tryptophan is absent from the CDR3, which likely points to a read error. The V gene is TRBV4-2, the J gene TRBJ1-5, with D perhaps TRBD1 (6 bases). Trimming took off 1 base at V and 3 bases at J, with 7 bases between the two ends. CDR3 length: 14 residues. CDR1 is LGHNA and CDR2 is YNFKEQ in the germline V gene. CDR3 sequence: CASSQGGPNQPQHL. Written as DNA, the CDR3 is TGTGCCAGCAGCCAAGGGGGGCCCAATCAGCCCCAGCATCTT.

As concerns this clone: Other nucleotide sequences from this sample produce the same CDR3. This chain uses TRBV15 with TRBJ2-5, with TRBD2 identical over 7 bases. Per the germline V gene, CDR1 is LNHNV and CDR2 is YYDKDF (reference sequence). V gave up 0 bases and J gave up 3 bases; unmatched junction bases: 1. The CDR3 is made up of 14 amino acids. The CDR3 protein is CATSRDRGEETQYF. In DNA, the CDR3 is TGTGCCACCAGCAGAGACCGGGGGGAAGAGACCCAGTACTTC.

J is TRBJ2-3 and V is TRBV7-2, with D uncertain. Germline CDR1 SGHTA, CDR2 FQGNSA. CDR3 size: 14 residues. Trimming removed 5 bases at V and 0 bases at J, with 9 bases between. The DNA for the CDR3 is TGTGCCAGCAGCCCAATGATGAGCACAGATACGCAGTATTTT. Amino acids: CASSPMMSTDTQYF.

The rearrangement links TRBV5-6 to TRBJ1-5; D is undetermined. The CDR3 is made up of 14 amino acids. Trimming removed 3 bases at V and 4 bases at J, with 11 bases between. Germline V gene data show CDR1 as SGHDT and CDR2 as YYEEEE. The CDR3 sequence is CASSSSPQNQPQHF. CDR3 DNA sequence: TGTGCCAGCAGCTCTTCTCCACAGAATCAGCCCCAGCATTTT.

The CDR3 DNA sequence: TGTGCCAGCAGTTATTGGGGGGCCGATGATACCGGGGAGCTGTTTTTT. Amino acid sequence: CASSYWGADDTGELFF. The chain is built from TRBV6-5 and TRBJ2-2, with D tentatively TRBD1 or TRBD2 (6 bases each). The CDR3 runs 16 residues. Per germline, CDR1 MNHEY and CDR2 SVGAGI. Deletions cut 3 bases from V and 5 bases from J, with 16 bases between.

This clone appeared once. The chain joins TRBV5-4 to TRBJ1-5; 7 bases line up with TRBD1. The CDR3 totals 19 residues. Germline values: CDR1 SGHNT, CDR2 YYREEE (reference sequence). With V trimmed by 3 bases and J by 0 bases, 15 bases remained unmatched. For the CDR3, the DNA is TGTGCCAGCAGCTATCAAACAGGGGTTGGAGTCCATAGCAATCAGCCCCAGCATTTT. This codes for CASSYQTGVGVHSNQPQHF.

This clone was seen only once. This rearrangement joins TRBV23-1 to TRBJ2-5, with D possibly matching TRBD2 (6 bases). TRBV23-1 is given ORF status, its function remaining uncertain. V dropped 8 bases and J dropped 1 base, with 20 bases sitting between them. The CDR3 consists of 16 residues. The DNA of the CDR3 is TGCGCCAGCGAACCCGGGACCCCCGGGAGCCAAGAGACCCAGTACTTC. Translating it yields CASEPGTPGSQETQYF.

In its sample, this clone ranks as medium-sized. The chain uses TRBV29-1 and TRBJ2-4; 8 nucleotides line up with TRBD1. Germline V lookup: CDR1 SQVTM, CDR2 ANQGSEA. The CDR3 has 12 amino acids. Trimming removed 4 bases from V and 11 bases from J; junction bases left unmatched: 7. The DNA for the CDR3 is TGCAGCGTTGCCCGAGACAGGGGTTTTCAGTACTTC. Translating it yields CSVARDRGFQYF.

This clone was counted a few times. The chain uses TRBV6-6 and TRBJ1-5; D gene ambiguous. The ends were cut back, 0 bases at V and 2 bases at J, with 8 bases in the middle. Germline CDR1 and CDR2: MNHNY and SVGAGI (reference sequence). The CDR3 spans 15 residues. The DNA for the CDR3 is TGTGCCAGCAGTTACTCACAGAGAGGCAATCAGCCCCAGCATTTT. Its translation: CASSYSQRGNQPQHF.

The V call is TRBV6-6, the J call TRBJ1-5; 10 positions agree with TRBD1. V lost 4 bases and J lost 2; bases outside the gene matches: 5. This CDR3 has 16 residues. Germline V CDR1 and CDR2: MNHNY, SVGAGI (reference sequence). CDR3 protein: CASSSWTGGGNQPQHF. As DNA, the CDR3 is TGTGCCAGCAGTTCCTGGACAGGGGGAGGCAATCAGCCCCAGCATTTT.

The gene calls are TRBV5-1 and TRBJ2-3; 7 bases fit TRBD2. This CDR3 is built from 16 residues. CDR1 and CDR2 from the germline V gene are SGHRS and YFSETQ. J gave up 0 bases and V 4 bases, and 8 bases lay outside the gene matches. Here the CDR3 reads CASSATGTTSTDTQYF. CDR3 nucleotides: TGCGCCAGCAGCGCGACCGGGACTACAAGCACAGATACGCAGTATTTT.

The chain joins TRBV7-9 to TRBJ1-2; D ambiguous. CDR3 size: 11 residues. Germline V gene sequence: CDR1 SEHNR, CDR2 FQNEAQ (reference sequence). Trimming took off 1 base at V and 6 bases at J, with 3 bases between the two ends. The CDR3 loop reads CASSLGDGYTF. As DNA, the CDR3 is TGTGCCAGCAGCTTAGGGGATGGCTACACCTTC.

DNA for the CDR3: TGTGCCATCAGTGCGGACAGGGAATGGCAGTACTTC. Its translation is CAISADREWQYF. The chain is built from TRBV10-3 and TRBJ2-7; TRBD1 matches at 8 bases. This CDR3 is 12 amino acids long. CDR1 and CDR2 from the germline V gene are ENHRY and SYGVKD. J gave up 9 bases and V 4 bases, and 5 bases lay outside the gene matches.